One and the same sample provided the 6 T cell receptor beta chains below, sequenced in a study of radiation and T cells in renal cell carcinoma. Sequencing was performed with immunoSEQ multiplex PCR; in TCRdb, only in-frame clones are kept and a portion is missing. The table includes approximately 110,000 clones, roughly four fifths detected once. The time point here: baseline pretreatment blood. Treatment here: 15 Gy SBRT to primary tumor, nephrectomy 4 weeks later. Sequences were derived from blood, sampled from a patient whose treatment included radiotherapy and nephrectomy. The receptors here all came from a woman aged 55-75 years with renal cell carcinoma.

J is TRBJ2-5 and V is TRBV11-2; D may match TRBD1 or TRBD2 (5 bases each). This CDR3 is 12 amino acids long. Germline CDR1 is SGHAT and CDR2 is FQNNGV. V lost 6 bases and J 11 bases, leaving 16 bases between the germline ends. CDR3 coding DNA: TGTGCCAGCAGGGGACGGGCCGGGGAGCAGTACTTC. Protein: CASRGRAGEQYF.

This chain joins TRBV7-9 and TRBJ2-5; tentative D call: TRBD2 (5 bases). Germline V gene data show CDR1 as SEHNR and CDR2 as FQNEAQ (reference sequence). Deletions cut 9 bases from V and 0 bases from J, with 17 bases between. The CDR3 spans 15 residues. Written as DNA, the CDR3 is TGTGCCAGTGCACCGGACTCATTGTACCAAGAGACCCAGTACTTC. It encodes CASAPDSLYQETQYF.

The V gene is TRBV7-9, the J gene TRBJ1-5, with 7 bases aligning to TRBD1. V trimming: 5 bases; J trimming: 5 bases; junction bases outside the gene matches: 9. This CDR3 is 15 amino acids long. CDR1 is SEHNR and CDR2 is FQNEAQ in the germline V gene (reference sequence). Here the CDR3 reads CASSLDRAGDQPQHF. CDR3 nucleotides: TGTGCCAGCAGCCTAGACAGGGCTGGGGATCAGCCCCAGCATTTT.

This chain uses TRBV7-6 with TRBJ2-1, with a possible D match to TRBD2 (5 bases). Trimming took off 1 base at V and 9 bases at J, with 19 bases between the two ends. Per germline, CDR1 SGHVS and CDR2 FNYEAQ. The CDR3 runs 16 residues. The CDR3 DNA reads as TGTGCCAGCAGCTTAGTTCTCGGTAGCGCATCTGGTGAGCAGTTCTTC. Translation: CASSLVLGSASGEQFF.

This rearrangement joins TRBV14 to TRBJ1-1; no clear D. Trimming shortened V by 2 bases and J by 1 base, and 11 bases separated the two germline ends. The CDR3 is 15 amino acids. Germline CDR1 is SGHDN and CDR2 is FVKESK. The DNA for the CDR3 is TGTGCCAGCAGCCAATTGAACAGCCAGAACACTGAAGCTTTCTTT. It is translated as CASSQLNSQNTEAFF.

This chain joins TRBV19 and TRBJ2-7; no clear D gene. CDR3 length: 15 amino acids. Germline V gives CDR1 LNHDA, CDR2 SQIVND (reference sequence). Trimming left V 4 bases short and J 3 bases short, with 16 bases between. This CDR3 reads CASSREQMSVYEQYF. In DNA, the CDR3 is TGTGCCAGTAGTAGAGAGCAGATGTCGGTCTACGAGCAGTACTTC.